This T cell receptor (beta chain) was identified in a study of beta chain features in type 1 diabetes. Study-level findings and limits: There was a moderate but significant shortening of TCRB CDR3s in all four CD4+ subsets of Type 1 diabetes patients.

A remark on this clone: The antigen remains unidentified.

A CD45RO/CCR7/CD25/CD127/CD95/CD27 panel sorted naive, central memory, regulatory and stem cell-like memory CD4+ cells. Sequenced material consisted of expressed TCRB transcripts (all of the isolated RNA was reverse transcribed). Measured with immunoSEQ multiplex PCR; TCRdb has only the in-frame clones, and not every one. The data show about 240,000 clones, roughly 14% seen once. CDR1 and CDR2 (germline): GTSNPN, SVGIG (reference sequence). Trimming took 5 bases from V and 9 from J, leaving 14 bases between them. The CDR3 sequence is 12 residues long. This chain uses TRBV30 with TRBJ1-5; D is unresolved. The clonotype comes from a man aged 25-40 years with type 1 diabetes. Specimen: naive CD4+ T cells from blood. The CDR3 DNA follows: TGTGCCTGGGACGGGGATTACGGGCCCCAGCATTTT. Its protein is CAWDGDYGPQHF.